The 25 T cell receptor beta chains below were found in one sample sequenced in a study of Tregs in tolerant kidney transplant recipients. Their antigen targets remain unknown. The method was immunoSEQ multiplex PCR; TCRdb's version includes in-frame clones alone and lacks a portion of them. The sample includes 15,000 to 20,000 clones, roughly 58% of them seen just once. The sequencing input was Tregs from blood cultured with allogeneic cells. Receptors were obtained from a human donor in good health.

The chain combines TRBV6-5 with TRBJ2-2; TRBD1 aligns across 8 bases. With V trimmed by 6 bases and J by 9 bases, 12 bases remained unmatched. In germline, CDR1 is MNHEY, CDR2 SVGAGI. This CDR3 is 15 amino acids long. The CDR3 loop reads CASRDPGQGQRELFF. DNA of the CDR3: TGTGCCAGCAGAGACCCCGGACAGGGTCAGCGGGAGCTGTTTTTT.

This clone was seen more than once but under ten times. The V gene is TRBV7-2, the J gene TRBJ2-1; D is uncertain. Germline V gene lookup returns CDR1 SGHTA and CDR2 FQGNSA. Trimming pared 1 base from V and 9 bases from J, leaving 7 bases between. CDR3 length: 12 amino acids. The CDR3 here is CASSLGVLEQFF. The CDR3, as DNA: TGTGCCAGCAGCTTAGGAGTTCTTGAGCAGTTCTTC.

The chain has TRBV15 and TRBJ1-6; perhaps TRBD1 as D (5 bases). The CDR3 has 18 residues. The V gene lost 0 bases and the J gene lost 7 bases, with 19 bases spanning the gap. Germline loops: CDR1 LNHNV, CDR2 YYDKDF (reference sequence). The CDR3 loop reads CATSRDTPRAGGNSPLHF. CDR3 nucleotides: TGTGCCACCAGCAGAGATACTCCAAGGGCGGGGGGGAATTCACCCCTCCACTTT.

The chain carries TRBV12-5 and TRBJ2-7; 8 bases fit TRBD2. V gave up 9 bases and J gave up 2 bases; unmatched junction bases: 15. Germline values: CDR1 LGHNT, CDR2 FRNRAP. The CDR3 runs 16 residues. The CDR3 reads CARGPAGGRLPYEQYF. CDR3 in DNA: TGTGCTAGGGGACCCGCAGGCGGGAGGCTACCCTACGAGCAGTACTTC.

The chain combines TRBV7-2 with TRBJ2-5; TRBD2 matches at 9 bases. The J segment lost 5 bases and the V segment lost 0 bases, leaving 13 bases of the junction unmatched. CDR1 SGHTA and CDR2 FQGNSA come from the germline V gene. The CDR3 contains 18 residues. The CDR3 region has the DNA TGTGCCAGCAGCTTAGCTGGCGGGGGGGCCGTTGGTGTGGAGACCCAGTACTTC. As protein: CASSLAGGGAVGVETQYF.

The chain employs TRBV27 and TRBJ1-1; D perhaps matches TRBD1 (5 bases). Per the germline V gene, CDR1 is MNHEY and CDR2 is SMNVEV (reference sequence). V gave up 6 bases and J gave up 4 bases, with 12 bases separating them. The CDR3 has 13 amino acids. CDR3 coding DNA: TGTGCCAGCAGCGGGACGGGCCGCACTGAAGCTTTCTTT. Its protein is CASSGTGRTEAFF.

The CDR3 region has the DNA TGCGCCAGCAACCCGGCAGGGGACGATCAGCCCCAGCATTTT. It translates to CASNPAGDDQPQHF. The rearrangement links TRBV10-2 to TRBJ1-5, with a possible D match to TRBD1 (6 bases). The CDR3 is 14 amino acids. Trimming pared 7 bases from V and 5 bases from J, leaving 15 bases between. Germline values: CDR1 WSHSY, CDR2 SAAADI.

The CDR3 region is CASSLQGAPNYGYTF. CDR3 DNA sequence: TGTGCCAGCAGCTTACAGGGGGCTCCTAACTATGGCTACACCTTC. This rearrangement joins TRBV11-3 to TRBJ1-2; TRBD1 agrees at 8 bases. There are 15 residues in the CDR3. Germline V CDR1 and CDR2: SGHNT, YENEEA. V dropped 2 bases and J dropped 0; count of bases not matched to a gene: 2.

This chain links TRBV5-6 with TRBJ2-5; a possible D gene is TRBD2 (7 bases). The germline V and J ends were trimmed by 4 bases and 0 bases, with 19 bases remaining between them. The CDR3 consists of 17 residues. From germline, CDR1 is SGHDT and CDR2 YYEEEE. DNA of the CDR3: TGTGCCAGCAGCCTCCTAGCGAGGGGGGGTTACCAAGAGACCCAGTACTTC. Translated, it gives CASSLLARGGYQETQYF.

V is TRBV9 and J is TRBJ1-1; no firm D call. Trimming shortened V by 0 bases and J by 1 base, and 4 bases separated the two germline ends. The CDR3 runs 13 residues. Germline assignment: CDR1 SGDLS and CDR2 YYNGEE. The CDR3 DNA is TGTGCCAGCAGCGTAGACCAGAACACTGAAGCTTTCTTT. Translation gives CASSVDQNTEAFF.

This chain joins TRBV4-2 and TRBJ2-7; maybe TRBD2 (6 bases). The CDR3 is 14 residues long. V was pared by 5 bases and J by 3 bases, with 14 bases between. The V gene's germline CDR1 is LGHNA and CDR2 YNFKEQ. Written as DNA, the CDR3 is TGTGCCAGCAGCTTGGGCGGGATAGGCTACGAGCAGTACTTC. This codes for CASSLGGIGYEQYF.

This clone was seen only once. The gene calls are TRBV5-1 and TRBJ1-4; no clear D gene. Germline values: CDR1 SGHRS, CDR2 YFSETQ. Deletions cut 4 bases from V and 3 bases from J, with 4 bases between. The CDR3 contains 12 residues. The CDR3 region has the DNA TGCGCCAGCAGCGAAGCTAATGAAAAACTGTTTTTT. Translation: CASSEANEKLFF.

The chain carries TRBV6-5 and TRBJ1-2; possible D gene TRBD1, 5 bases. V dropped 4 bases and J dropped 4 bases, with 16 bases sitting between them. The germline V gene encodes CDR1 MNHEY and CDR2 SVGAGI. This CDR3 is built from 15 residues. CDR3 DNA: TGTGCCAGCAGTTTAATATCAGGGAGCCTCTATGGCTACACCTTC. Translation: CASSLISGSLYGYTF.

This clone showed up just once. The CDR3 loop is CASRLPRQGATDGYTF. The CDR3 nucleotides read TGTGCCAGCAGGTTACCCCGACAAGGAGCCACAGATGGCTACACCTTC. The rearrangement joins TRBV7-9 to TRBJ1-2; D is undetermined. The CDR3 extends over 16 amino acids. CDR1 is SEHNR and CDR2 is FQNEAQ in the germline V gene (reference sequence). V lost 6 bases and J lost 6, with 23 bases in between.

The chain employs TRBV6-5 and TRBJ1-2; maybe TRBD1 (5 bases). Trimming took off 6 bases at V and 8 bases at J, with 13 bases between the two ends. The CDR3 totals 12 residues. Germline CDR1 is MNHEY and CDR2 is SVGAGI. Written as DNA, the CDR3 is TGTGCCAGCAGGAGGGGACCGGAAGGCTACACCTTC. This sequence encodes CASRRGPEGYTF.

In its sample, this clone was seen once. The V and J genes are TRBV10-3 and TRBJ2-7; D unclear. CDR1 and CDR2 (germline): ENHRY, SYGVKD. V lost 0 bases and J 4 bases, leaving 19 bases between the germline ends. The CDR3 length is 17 residues. The CDR3 DNA sequence: TGTGCCATCAGTGAGTCGGGCCTTCCTGGCAGTTTTTACGAGCAGTACTTC. Residues: CAISESGLPGSFYEQYF.

The chain combines TRBV5-6 with TRBJ1-2; tentative D call: TRBD1 (5 bases). Germline CDR1 is SGHDT and CDR2 is YYEEEE. This CDR3 spans 13 amino acids. V gave up 0 bases and J gave up 8 bases, with 11 bases separating them. CDR3 loop: CASSLDRGEGYTF. The CDR3 DNA follows: TGTGCCAGCAGCTTGGATAGGGGTGAAGGCTACACCTTC.

The CDR3 nucleotides are TGTGCCTGGAGTGCTGGATTTAACTATGGCTACACCTTC. Protein product: CAWSAGFNYGYTF. V and J are TRBV30 and TRBJ1-2; D remains ambiguous. CDR3 length: 13 residues. With 1 base removed from V and 1 base from J, the gap between germline ends came to 7 bases. Per germline, CDR1 GTSNPN and CDR2 SVGIG (reference sequence).

The chain joins TRBV7-9 to TRBJ1-1; possible D gene TRBD1, 5 bases. V lost 6 bases and J lost 5, with 7 bases in between. The CDR3 contains 11 residues. Per germline, CDR1 SEHNR and CDR2 FQNEAQ (reference sequence). The CDR3 here is CASRGGTEAFF. The DNA for the CDR3 is TGTGCCAGCAGGGGGGGTACTGAAGCTTTCTTT.

The chain carries TRBV7-2 and TRBJ1-2; no clear D. The germline V gene encodes CDR1 SGHTA and CDR2 FQGNSA. This CDR3 contains 12 residues. V lost 1 base, J lost 8 bases, and 8 bases lay in between. The CDR3 sequence is CASSLERAGYTF. The DNA of the CDR3 is TGTGCCAGCAGCTTAGAGAGGGCGGGCTACACCTTC.

The sample holds one count of this clone. The chain combines TRBV19 with TRBJ1-2, with 9 bases fitting TRBD1. CDR1 and CDR2 from the germline V gene are LNHDA and SQIVND (reference sequence). The CDR3 loop spans 18 amino acids. The V gene end was trimmed by 5 bases and the J gene end by 4 bases; junction bases not matched to a gene: 17. Written as DNA, the CDR3 is TGTGCCAGTAGTCTAATGGGACAGGGAAGTGCAGTCGTCTATGGCTACACCTTC. Translation: CASSLMGQGSAVVYGYTF.

The chain carries TRBV5-1 and TRBJ1-2, with 7 bases aligning to TRBD1. Per the germline V gene, CDR1 is SGHRS and CDR2 is YFSETQ. Trimming removed 4 bases from V and 4 bases from J; junction bases left unmatched: 4. The CDR3 is 13 residues long. CDR3 in amino acids: CASSVDRLYGYTF. The CDR3 coding sequence is TGCGCCAGCAGCGTGGACAGGCTCTATGGCTACACCTTC.

The rearrangement uses TRBV7-9 and TRBJ2-7, with a tentative D call TRBD2 (5 bases). Trimming cost V 1 base and J 6 bases, with 16 bases left between them. The CDR3 runs to 15 residues. CDR1 is SEHNR, CDR2 FQNEAQ, per germline (reference sequence). This CDR3 is CASSLGLDFPGEQYF. The CDR3 DNA reads as TGTGCCAGCAGCTTAGGGTTGGACTTCCCGGGCGAGCAGTACTTC.

The chain uses TRBV7-3 and TRBJ1-1, with D hard to call. The CDR3 sequence is 11 residues long. V lost 5 bases and J lost 6, with 7 bases in between. The germline gives CDR1 SGHTA, CDR2 FQGTGA. The CDR3 loop is CASSAVPEAFF. The CDR3 DNA reads as TGTGCCAGCAGCGCAGTCCCTGAAGCTTTCTTT. The whole variable domain, remainder taken from reference TRBV7-3 and TRBJ1-1, is GAGVSQTPSNKVTEKGKYVELRCDPISGHTALYWYRQSLGQGPEFLIYFQGTGAADDSGLPNDRFFAVRPEGSVSTLKIQRTERGDSAVYLCASSAVPEAFFGQGTRLTVV.

The sample holds many counts of this clone. The chain has TRBV2 and TRBJ2-7; D may match TRBD1 or TRBD2 (5 bases each). This CDR3 has 13 residues. Germline V gene lookup returns CDR1 SNHLY and CDR2 FYNNEI. Trimming left V 2 bases short and J 3 bases short, with 8 bases between. The CDR3 sequence is CASSESGGYEQYF. CDR3 DNA sequence: TGTGCCAGCAGTGAAAGTGGGGGCTACGAGCAGTACTTC.